This TCR beta chain was sequenced for a study of blood T cell repertoires in COVID-19. This clone was seen a few times. Some clones are missing from TCRdb's copy, which holds only in-frame ones; the method was immunoSEQ multiplex PCR. Among about 110,000 clones listed, roughly 75% were seen once. This CDR3 has 15 residues. In germline, CDR1 is LNHDA, CDR2 SQIVND (reference sequence). Trimming took off 3 bases at V and 1 base at J, with 10 bases between the two ends. The V gene is TRBV19, the J gene TRBJ1-5; a possible D gene is TRBD1 (5 bases). Sequencing was performed on peripheral blood. This receptor was obtained from a human donor in a cohort sampled during active or convalescent COVID-19. CDR3 residues: CASSMGRVSNQPQHF. Here the CDR3 DNA reads TGTGCCAGTAGTATGGGCAGGGTGAGCAATCAGCCCCAGCATTTT.